These T cell receptor beta chains were read from a single sample in a study of shared clonotypes between healthy human individuals. Assay: immunoSEQ multiplex PCR; the TCRdb copy retains only in-frame clones and omits some. The sample carries about 2 million clones, roughly 95% recorded once. Source material: naive CD4+ T cells sorted from blood. Source of these receptors: a man younger than 35 in good health. CDR3s include the opening cysteine and the closing phenylalanine or tryptophan. D genes are given only for firm matches. For some rows the clone size is stated as once, few or many, or as a class when expanded; others skip it.

j_gene: TRBJ2-5
v_gene: TRBV7-2
d_gene: .
abundance: .
CDR3nt: TGTGCCAGCAGCTTAGTCAGGCAAGAGACCCAGTACTTC
CDR3aa: CASSLVRQETQYF

j_gene: TRBJ2-7
v_gene: TRBV11-1
d_gene: .
abundance: .
CDR3nt: TGTGCCAGCAGCTTAAGGGTGGGGCGTCAGCTCTACGAGCAGTACTTC
CDR3aa: CASSLRVGRQLYEQYF

j_gene: TRBJ2-5
v_gene: TRBV2
d_gene: TRBD2
abundance: .
CDR3nt: TGTGCCAGCAGTGCTACTAGCGGGGGAGAGACCCAGTACTTC
CDR3aa: CASSATSGGETQYF

j_gene: TRBJ2-3
v_gene: TRBV5-4
d_gene: .
abundance: .
CDR3nt: TGTGCCAGCAGCCCGGGGGGTGCAGGGGAAGTTTCCAAAGATACGCAGTATTTT
CDR3aa: CASSPGGAGEVSKDTQYF

j_gene: TRBJ2-3
v_gene: TRBV5-1
d_gene: TRBD1
abundance: once
CDR3nt: TGCGCCAGCAGCTTGAGTTTAACAGGGGGCACAGATACGCAGTATTTT
CDR3aa: CASSLSLTGGTDTQYF

j_gene: TRBJ1-1
v_gene: TRBV29-1
d_gene: TRBD1
abundance: .
CDR3nt: TGCAGCGAGAGGACAGGTTATACTGAAGCTTTCTTT
CDR3aa: CSERTGYTEAFF

j_gene: TRBJ2-5
v_gene: TRBV15
d_gene: TRBD1
abundance: .
CDR3nt: TGTGCCACCAGCAGAGCACGTCAGGGGGCAATGGGGACCCAGTACTTC
CDR3aa: CATSRARQGAMGTQYF

j_gene: TRBJ2-7
v_gene: TRBV2
d_gene: .
abundance: .
CDR3nt: TGTGCCAGCAGTCGGGACTACGAGCAGTACTTC
CDR3aa: CASSRDYEQYF

j_gene: TRBJ2-1
v_gene: TRBV11-3
d_gene: TRBD2
abundance: .
CDR3nt: TGTGCCAGCAGCCAGGGGACTAGCTCCTACAATGAGCAGTTCTTC
CDR3aa: CASSQGTSSYNEQFF

j_gene: TRBJ2-7
v_gene: TRBV30
d_gene: TRBD2
abundance: .
CDR3nt: TGTGCCTGGAGTGGGCTAGCGGGAGCATCTAACGAGCAGTACTTC
CDR3aa: CAWSGLAGASNEQYF

j_gene: TRBJ2-2
v_gene: TRBV30
d_gene: .
abundance: .
CDR3nt: TGTGCCTGGGGAGACACCGGGGAGCTGTTTTTT
CDR3aa: CAWGDTGELFF